A single sample is the source of the 25 T cell receptor beta chains below, sequenced in a study of T cell responses to AZD1222 COVID-19 vaccine. Sequencing was performed with immunoSEQ multiplex PCR; in TCRdb, only in-frame clones are kept and a portion is missing. The sample comprises tens of thousands of clones, about 85% of which are singletons, and 1% to 1.5% rests with the top ten. Specimen: peripheral blood, collected 28 days after the second AZD1222 dose. The receptors shown here come from an adult who received the AZD1222 COVID-19 vaccine.

This clone occurred once. The CDR3, as DNA: TGTGCCAGCTCACCACCGATAACTAGCGGTTACAATGAGCAGTTCTTC. The encoded protein is CASSPPITSGYNEQFF. J is TRBJ2-1 and V is TRBV18; 8 bases match TRBD2. The germline gives CDR1 KGHSH, CDR2 LQKENI. With 0 bases clipped from V and 4 bases from J, the junction kept 5 bases outside the gene matches. The CDR3 is made up of 16 amino acids.

The V call is TRBV19, the J call TRBJ1-3, with D unclear. Germline CDR1 is LNHDA and CDR2 is SQIVND (reference sequence). V was cut by 6 bases and J by 3 bases, with 15 bases left in between. The CDR3 consists of 15 residues. CDR3: CASRVTAVYGNTIYF. Written as DNA, the CDR3 is TGTGCCAGTAGGGTCACGGCTGTCTATGGAAACACCATATATTTT. The entire variable domain, with the rest obtained from reference TRBV19 and TRBJ1-3, is as follows: DGGITQSPKYLFRKEGQNVTLSCEQNLNHDAMYWYRQDPGQGLRLIYYSQIVNDFQKGDIAEGYSVSREKKESFPLTVTSAQKNPTAFYLCASRVTAVYGNTIYFGEGSWLTVV.

V and J are TRBV6-5 and TRBJ1-1; D not certain. Looked up from germline, CDR1 is MNHEY and CDR2 is SVGAGI. CDR3 length equals 14 residues. The V end was cut by 0 bases, the J end by 1 base, with 6 bases between. The chain's CDR3 is CASSYSRQNTEAFF. The CDR3 nucleotides are TGTGCCAGCAGTTACTCGCGACAGAACACTGAAGCTTTCTTT.

This rearrangement joins TRBV7-2 to TRBJ2-1; D is unresolved. Trimming removed 3 bases from V and 0 bases from J, with 6 bases in between. CDR3 length equals 14 residues. The germline gives CDR1 SGHTA, CDR2 FQGNSA. CDR3 sequence (DNA): TGTGCCAGCAGCTTCCAGAGCTCCTACAATGAGCAGTTCTTC. Its translation is CASSFQSSYNEQFF.

The V and J genes are TRBV30 and TRBJ2-3; D may be TRBD1 (6 bases). V gave up 2 bases and J gave up 6 bases, with 15 bases separating them. The CDR3 totals 14 residues. The germline CDR1 and CDR2 sequences are GTSNPN and SVGIG (reference sequence). This CDR3 is CAWSFPGARDTQYF. The CDR3 DNA is TGTGCCTGGAGTTTCCCAGGGGCGCGGGATACGCAGTATTTT. Complete variable domain (other parts from reference TRBV30 and TRBJ2-3): SQTIHQWPATLVQPVGSPLSLECTVEGTSNPNLYWYRQAAGRGLQLLFYSVGIGQISSEVPQNLSASRPQDRQFILSSKKLLLSDSGFYLCAWSFPGARDTQYFGPGTRLTVL.

A note on this clone: One end of the junction fails to match germline, which may point to a read error. The chain links TRBV5-5 to TRBJ1-5; D possibly corresponds to TRBD1 (5 bases). Germline values: CDR1 SGHKS, CDR2 YYEKEE (reference sequence). The CDR3 loop spans 13 amino acids. CDR3 amino acids: CASRLGVSQPQHF. The CDR3 bases are TGTGCCAGCAGATTGGGGGTTAGTCAGCCCCAGCATTTT.

In this sample, this clone turned up once. DNA of the CDR3: TGCGCCAGCAGCTTGAGTACAGTCGGCGAGCAGTACTTC. Residues: CASSLSTVGEQYF. The gene calls are TRBV5-1 and TRBJ2-7, with D hard to call. The CDR3 runs to 13 residues. Looked up from germline, CDR1 is SGHRS and CDR2 is YFSETQ. The germline V and J ends were trimmed by 1 base and 6 bases, with 11 bases remaining between them.

The genes are TRBV9 and TRBJ1-3; D possibly corresponds to TRBD1 (5 bases). Germline loops: CDR1 SGDLS, CDR2 YYNGEE. Trimming removed 0 bases at V and 2 bases at J, with 9 bases between. The CDR3 runs to 15 residues. CDR3 residues: CASSVAATAGNTIYF. In DNA, the CDR3 is TGTGCCAGCAGCGTAGCGGCGACAGCTGGAAACACCATATATTTT.

This clone showed up just once. This rearrangement joins TRBV4-1 to TRBJ2-1; D is unresolved. The CDR3 extends over 16 amino acids. CDR1 is MGHRA and CDR2 is YSYEKL in the germline V gene. Trimming left V 0 bases short and J 0 bases short, with 9 bases between. The CDR3, as DNA: TGCGCCAGCAGCCAAGAGGGCGGTAGCTCCTACAATGAGCAGTTCTTC. Translating gives CASSQEGGSSYNEQFF.

This clone occurred once. This chain connects TRBV19 to TRBJ2-7, with D possibly TRBD1 on 6 matching bases. The CDR3 runs 14 residues. Per the germline V gene, CDR1 is LNHDA and CDR2 is SQIVND (reference sequence). V was trimmed by 2 bases and J by 0 bases, leaving 8 bases between them. The CDR3 protein is CASSITGNSYEQYF. CDR3 nucleotide sequence: TGTGCCAGTAGTATAACAGGGAACTCCTACGAGCAGTACTTC. The variable domain in full, completed from reference TRBV19 and TRBJ2-7, reads DGGITQSPKYLFRKEGQNVTLSCEQNLNHDAMYWYRQDPGQGLRLIYYSQIVNDFQKGDIAEGYSVSREKKESFPLTVTSAQKNPTAFYLCASSITGNSYEQYFGPGTRLTVT.

The chain links TRBV6-5 to TRBJ1-2; the match to TRBD1 covers 9 bases. V lost 3 bases and J lost 2; bases outside the gene matches: 4. The CDR3 loop spans 15 amino acids. The germline CDR1 and CDR2 sequences are MNHEY and SVGAGI. CDR3 loop: CASSYADRGNYGYTF. The CDR3 nucleotides are TGTGCCAGCAGTTATGCCGACAGGGGGAACTATGGCTACACCTTC.

The rearrangement joins TRBV18 to TRBJ1-4; D gene unclear. Germline loops: CDR1 KGHSH, CDR2 LQKENI. CDR3 size: 14 residues. V lost 0 bases, J lost 6 bases, and 8 bases lay in between. The CDR3 spells CASSPPVPDEKLFF. The CDR3 DNA reads TGTGCCAGCTCACCACCGGTTCCGGATGAAAAACTGTTTTTT.

The J gene is TRBJ1-1, the V gene TRBV3-1 (or the pseudogene TRBV3-2); 7 nucleotides agree with TRBD1. There are 14 residues in the CDR3. J was trimmed by 6 bases and V by 0 bases; bases with no gene match: 4. The germline CDR1 and CDR2 sequences are LGHDT and YNNKEL (reference sequence). The CDR3 DNA reads TGTGCCAGCAGCCAAGATTGGGGGACAGCTGAAGCTTTCTTT. Translating gives CASSQDWGTAEAFF.

This chain joins TRBV7-9 and TRBJ1-5; 7 nucleotides agree with TRBD1. V lost 5 bases to trimming and J lost 4 bases; unmatched junction nucleotides: 2. Germline V CDR1 and CDR2: SEHNR, FQNEAQ (reference sequence). This CDR3 has 13 residues. CDR3 protein: CASSPTGNQPQHF. In DNA form, the CDR3 reads TGTGCCAGCAGCCCGACAGGGAATCAGCCCCAGCATTTT.

The genes are TRBV7-2 and TRBJ1-4; D call uncertain. CDR1 and CDR2 (germline): SGHTA, FQGNSA. CDR3 length: 13 residues. V lost 1 base, J lost 7 bases, and 7 bases lay in between. CDR3 sequence reads: CASSLGGGEKLFF. The CDR3, as DNA: TGTGCCAGCAGCTTAGGGGGTGGTGAAAAACTGTTTTTT.

This chain connects TRBV19 to TRBJ1-3; a possible D gene is TRBD1 (5 bases). Germline CDR1 LNHDA, CDR2 SQIVND (reference sequence). CDR3 length: 14 amino acids. With 6 bases removed from V and 4 bases from J, the gap between germline ends came to 13 bases. In nucleotides, the CDR3 is TGTGCCAGTAGAGAACAGGTGGACGGAAACACCATATATTTT. Its protein product is CASREQVDGNTIYF.

The chain combines TRBV1 with TRBJ2-2; the D call TRBD1 from the table was never checked on the DNA. TRBV1 is termed a pseudogene. The CDR3 runs to 17 residues. The CDR3 DNA reads as TGCACCAGCAGCCAAGATTGGCAGGCCTTCAACACCGGGGAGCTGTTTTTT. Translation: CTSSQDWQAFNTGELFF.

The chain carries TRBV27 and TRBJ2-7; tentative D call: TRBD1 (5 bases). CDR3 length: 14 residues. From germline, CDR1 is MNHEY and CDR2 SMNVEV (reference sequence). V lost 4 bases, J lost 4 bases, and 14 bases lay in between. CDR3 sequence reads: CASSSRRAGYEQYF. As DNA, the CDR3 is TGTGCCAGCAGTTCCCGCAGGGCTGGGTACGAGCAGTACTTC.

V and J are TRBV2 and TRBJ2-7, with 9 bases lining up with TRBD1. This CDR3 has 15 residues. Germline V gene sequence: CDR1 SNHLY, CDR2 FYNNEI. J lost 3 bases, V lost 0 bases, and 3 bases had no gene match. CDR3 DNA sequence: TGTGCCAGCAGTGAAGCTCCGGGACAGGGCTACGAGCAGTACTTC. Encoded protein: CASSEAPGQGYEQYF.

J is TRBJ2-7 and V is TRBV6-5, with a possible D match to TRBD2 (5 bases). This CDR3 is built from 15 residues. Germline CDR1 reads MNHEY; CDR2 reads SVGAGI. The V gene lost 6 bases and the J gene lost 4 bases, with 19 bases spanning the gap. The CDR3 is CASRLRGGGPYEQYF. CDR3 nucleotide sequence: TGTGCCAGCAGACTCCGAGGTGGAGGCCCGTACGAGCAGTACTTC.

DNA for the CDR3: TGTGCCAGCAGCCCAAAACGGGACAACACAGATACGCAGTATTTT. Translation: CASSPKRDNTDTQYF. The V gene is TRBV11-2, the J gene TRBJ2-3, with D perhaps TRBD1 (6 bases). The V end lost 5 bases, the J end lost 2 bases, and 14 bases lay between the germline ends. The CDR3 covers 15 residues. The germline CDR1 and CDR2 sequences are SGHAT and FQNNGV.

CDR3 sequence reads: CASSLSTGGLNTEAFF. The CDR3 DNA reads as TGTGCCAGCAGCTTGTCAACAGGAGGATTGAACACTGAAGCTTTCTTT. This chain links TRBV5-8 with TRBJ1-1, with D maybe TRBD1 (5 bases). Trimming removed 1 base from V and 0 bases from J, with 13 bases in between. The CDR3 sequence is 16 residues long. Germline V gives CDR1 SGHTS, CDR2 YDEGEE.

The chain has TRBV29-1 and TRBJ1-2, with unresolved D. Germline loops: CDR1 SQVTM, CDR2 ANQGSEA. The germline V and J ends were trimmed by 2 bases and 11 bases, with 9 bases remaining between them. The CDR3 totals 10 residues. CDR3 region: CSVETSHYTF. The CDR3, as DNA: TGCAGCGTTGAAACCAGCCATTACACCTTC.

This clone was detected a few times. The CDR3 reads CASSLLGRAESPLHF. In DNA, the CDR3 is TGTGCCAGCAGCTTACTCGGCCGGGCGGAATCACCCCTCCACTTT. The rearrangement joins TRBV6-6 to TRBJ1-6; D ambiguous. Looked up from germline, CDR1 is MNHNY and CDR2 is SVGAGI (reference sequence). This CDR3 has 15 residues. V shed 6 bases and J shed 10 bases, with 19 bases lying between them.

The CDR3 bases are TGTGCCAGTAGTAATATGGTAAGCGGGACAGGCACAGATACGCAGTATTTT. Translated: CASSNMVSGTGTDTQYF. The chain combines TRBV19 with TRBJ2-3; either TRBD1 or TRBD2 may supply D (7 bases each). Trimming took 4 bases from V and 1 from J, leaving 18 bases between them. CDR3 length: 17 amino acids. Germline CDR1 reads LNHDA; CDR2 reads SQIVND (reference sequence).